What follows are 7 T cell receptor beta chains derived from one specimen sequenced in a study of blood T cell repertoires in COVID-19. TCRdb keeps only in-frame clones here, not all; method: immunoSEQ multiplex PCR. The table shows more than 85,000 clones, with roughly 92% occurring only once. The sample was peripheral blood. Receptor source: a man in his sixties or seventies with acute or convalescent COVID-19.

The chain is built from TRBV7-2 and TRBJ2-4, with 7 bases that match TRBD1. The CDR3 totals 18 residues. Per germline, CDR1 SGHTA and CDR2 FQGNSA. Unmatched junction bases numbered 9, after V lost 1 base and J lost 0 bases. The CDR3 region has the DNA TGTGCCAGCAGCTTAGTTGAGGGGGCATTCCTAGCCAAAAACATTCAGTACTTC. This gives the protein CASSLVEGAFLAKNIQYF.

V is TRBV5-5 and J is TRBJ1-2; perhaps TRBD1 as D (6 bases). CDR3 length: 12 residues. CDR1 SGHKS and CDR2 YYEKEE come from the germline V gene (reference sequence). Trimming stripped 2 bases from V and 6 bases from J, with 8 bases between. The CDR3 region is CASSFAGDGYTF. The CDR3 bases are TGTGCCAGCAGCTTTGCAGGGGATGGCTACACCTTC.

The V gene is TRBV4-1, the J gene TRBJ2-1, with 8 bases fitting TRBD1. Per germline, CDR1 MGHRA and CDR2 YSYEKL. CDR3 length: 15 amino acids. The junction had 8 bases not matched to a gene; V was cut back by 1 base and J by 9 bases. CDR3 sequence: CASSQGQGSHPEQFF. The CDR3 DNA sequence: TGCGCCAGCAGCCAAGGACAGGGGTCCCACCCTGAGCAGTTCTTC.

The genes are TRBV7-2 and TRBJ2-7, with unresolved D. In germline, CDR1 is SGHTA, CDR2 FQGNSA. Trimming pared 4 bases from V and 7 bases from J, leaving 11 bases between. The CDR3 runs to 12 residues. The CDR3 coding sequence is TGTGCCAGCAGCTCCGCTAGAGTGGAGCAGTACTTC. Residues: CASSSARVEQYF. Using reference TRBV7-2 and TRBJ2-7 for the parts outside the CDR3, the full variable domain is GAGVSQSPSNKVTEKGKDVELRCDPISGHTALYWYRQSLGQGLEFLIYFQGNSAPDKSGLPSDRFSAERTGGSVSTLTIQRTQQEDSAVYLCASSSARVEQYFGPGTRLTVT.

V gene TRBV18 combines with J gene TRBJ1-2, with 10 bases lining up with TRBD1. The CDR3 totals 14 residues. The V segment lost 3 bases and the J segment 6 bases; nucleotides outside the gene matches: 4. Germline V gene lookup returns CDR1 KGHSH and CDR2 LQKENI. CDR3 protein: CASSPGQGKHGYTF. In DNA, the CDR3 is TGTGCCAGCTCACCGGGACAGGGGAAGCATGGCTACACCTTC.

The chain combines TRBV5-4 with TRBJ2-1, with D maybe TRBD1 (6 bases). CDR1 is SGHNT and CDR2 is YYREEE in the germline V gene (reference sequence). The V end was cut by 1 base, the J end by 8 bases, with 10 bases between. The CDR3 loop spans 13 amino acids. Written as DNA, the CDR3 is TGTGCCAGCAGCTTGCCAGGGGAGCATGAGCAGTTCTTC. This sequence encodes CASSLPGEHEQFF.

As DNA, the CDR3 is TGTGCCAGCTTCCGGGACATGACAACTAATGAAAAACTGTTTTTT. The encoded protein is CASFRDMTTNEKLFF. The chain recombines TRBV18 with TRBJ1-4; D is perhaps TRBD1 (6 bases). The germline CDR1 and CDR2 sequences are KGHSH and LQKENI. Trimming pared 7 bases from V and 0 bases from J, leaving 12 bases between. This CDR3 is built from 15 residues. The entire variable domain, with the rest obtained from reference TRBV18 and TRBJ1-4, is as follows: NAGVMQNPRHLVRRRGQEARLRCSPMKGHSHVYWYRQLPEEGLKFMVYLQKENIIDESGMPKERFSAEFPKEGPSILRIQQVVRGDSAAYFCASFRDMTTNEKLFFGSGTQLSVL.